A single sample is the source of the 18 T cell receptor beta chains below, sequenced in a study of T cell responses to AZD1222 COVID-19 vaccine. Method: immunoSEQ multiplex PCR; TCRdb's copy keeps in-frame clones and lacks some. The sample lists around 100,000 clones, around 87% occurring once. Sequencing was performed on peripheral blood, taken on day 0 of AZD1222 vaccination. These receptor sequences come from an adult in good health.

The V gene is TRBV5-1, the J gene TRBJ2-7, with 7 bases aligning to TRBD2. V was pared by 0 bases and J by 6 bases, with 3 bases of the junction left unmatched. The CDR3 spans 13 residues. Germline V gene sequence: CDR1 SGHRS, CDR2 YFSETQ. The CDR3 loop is CASSLAGGSEQYF. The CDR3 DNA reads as TGCGCCAGCAGCTTGGCGGGGGGAAGCGAGCAGTACTTC.

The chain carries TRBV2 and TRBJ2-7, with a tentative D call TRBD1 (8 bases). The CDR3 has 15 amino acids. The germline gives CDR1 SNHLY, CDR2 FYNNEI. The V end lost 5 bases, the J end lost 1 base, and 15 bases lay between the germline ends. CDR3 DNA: TGTGCCAGCAGTTCGACAGGGGAGGGGTCCTACGAGCAGTACTTC. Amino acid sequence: CASSSTGEGSYEQYF.

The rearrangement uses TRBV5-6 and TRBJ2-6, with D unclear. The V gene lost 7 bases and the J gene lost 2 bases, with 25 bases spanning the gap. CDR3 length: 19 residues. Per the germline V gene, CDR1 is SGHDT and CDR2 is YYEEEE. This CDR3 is CASALEKLGYQAGANVLTF. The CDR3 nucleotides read TGTGCCAGCGCACTCGAGAAGTTAGGGTATCAGGCTGGGGCCAACGTCCTGACTTTC.

CDR3 loop: CASSRTGEQYF. In nucleotides, the CDR3 is TGTGCCAGCAGCAGAACGGGGGAGCAGTACTTC. The chain couples TRBV12-3 or TRBV12-4 to TRBJ2-7, with TRBD2 as a possible D gene (5 bases). Between the trimmed V and J ends, which lost 6 bases and 7 bases, there was a span of 10 bases. CDR3 length equals 11 residues.

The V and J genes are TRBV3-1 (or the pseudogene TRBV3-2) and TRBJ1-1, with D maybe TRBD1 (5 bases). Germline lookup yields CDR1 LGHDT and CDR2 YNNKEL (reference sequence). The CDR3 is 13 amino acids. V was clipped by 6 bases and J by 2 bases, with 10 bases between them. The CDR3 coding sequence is TGTGCCAGCAGAATCAGGGTTAACACTGAAGCTTTCTTT. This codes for CASRIRVNTEAFF.

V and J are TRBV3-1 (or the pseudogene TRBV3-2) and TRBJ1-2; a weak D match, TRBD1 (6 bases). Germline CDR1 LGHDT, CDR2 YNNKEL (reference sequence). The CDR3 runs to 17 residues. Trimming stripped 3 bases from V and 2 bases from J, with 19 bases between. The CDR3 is CASSHLLGAPLNYGYTF. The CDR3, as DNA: TGTGCCAGCAGCCATTTATTGGGGGCGCCTCTAAACTATGGCTACACCTTC.

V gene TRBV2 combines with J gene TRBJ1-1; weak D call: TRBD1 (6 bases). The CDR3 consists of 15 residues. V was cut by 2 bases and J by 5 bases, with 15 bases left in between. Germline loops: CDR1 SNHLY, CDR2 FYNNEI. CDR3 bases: TGTGCCAGCAGTGAACTGGTAAAGGGGGGTACTGAAGCTTTCTTT. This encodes CASSELVKGGTEAFF.

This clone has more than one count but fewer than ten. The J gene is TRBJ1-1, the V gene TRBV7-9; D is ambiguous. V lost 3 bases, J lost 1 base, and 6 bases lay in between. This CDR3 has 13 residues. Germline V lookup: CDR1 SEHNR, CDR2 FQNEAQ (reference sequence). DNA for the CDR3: TGTGCCAGCAGCTTTTCAGAGAACACTGAAGCTTTCTTT. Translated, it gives CASSFSENTEAFF.

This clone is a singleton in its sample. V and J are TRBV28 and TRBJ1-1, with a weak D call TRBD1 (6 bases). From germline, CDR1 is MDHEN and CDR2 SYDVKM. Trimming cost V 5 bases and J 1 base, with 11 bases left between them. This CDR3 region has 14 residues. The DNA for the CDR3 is TGTGCCAGCAGTCTCTGGGACAAGAACACTGAAGCTTTCTTT. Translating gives CASSLWDKNTEAFF.

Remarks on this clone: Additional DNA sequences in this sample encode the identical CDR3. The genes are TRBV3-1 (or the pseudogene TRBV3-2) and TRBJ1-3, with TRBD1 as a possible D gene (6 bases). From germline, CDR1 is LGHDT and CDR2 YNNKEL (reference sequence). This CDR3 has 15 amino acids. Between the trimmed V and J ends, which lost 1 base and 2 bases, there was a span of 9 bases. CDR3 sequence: CASSQVTGTGNTIYF. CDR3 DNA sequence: TGTGCCAGCAGCCAAGTTACAGGGACTGGAAACACCATATATTTT.

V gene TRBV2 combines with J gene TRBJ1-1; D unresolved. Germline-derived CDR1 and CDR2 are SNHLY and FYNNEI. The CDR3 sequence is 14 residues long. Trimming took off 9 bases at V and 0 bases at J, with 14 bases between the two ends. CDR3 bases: TGTGCCAGTGTGTACGAGCGGATGAACACTGAAGCTTTCTTT. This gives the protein CASVYERMNTEAFF.

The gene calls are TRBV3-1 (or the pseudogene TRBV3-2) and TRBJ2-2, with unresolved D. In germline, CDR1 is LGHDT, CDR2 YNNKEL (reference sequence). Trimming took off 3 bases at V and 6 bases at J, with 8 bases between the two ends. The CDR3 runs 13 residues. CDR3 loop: CASSQGSSGELFF. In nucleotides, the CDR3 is TGTGCCAGCAGCCAGGGTTCATCCGGGGAGCTGTTTTTT.

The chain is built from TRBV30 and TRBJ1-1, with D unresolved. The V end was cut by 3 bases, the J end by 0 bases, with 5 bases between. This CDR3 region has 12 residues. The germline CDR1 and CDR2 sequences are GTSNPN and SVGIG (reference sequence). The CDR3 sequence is CAWRSMNTEAFF. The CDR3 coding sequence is TGTGCCTGGAGAAGCATGAACACTGAAGCTTTCTTT.

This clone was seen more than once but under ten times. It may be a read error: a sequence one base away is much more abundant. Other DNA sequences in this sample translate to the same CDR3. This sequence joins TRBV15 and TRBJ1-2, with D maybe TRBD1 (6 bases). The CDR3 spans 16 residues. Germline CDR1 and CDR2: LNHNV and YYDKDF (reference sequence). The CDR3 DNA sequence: TGCGCCACCAGCAGAGATAGGGGGGGGCGCTTGGGAGGCTACACCTTC. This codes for CATSRDRGGRLGGYTF.

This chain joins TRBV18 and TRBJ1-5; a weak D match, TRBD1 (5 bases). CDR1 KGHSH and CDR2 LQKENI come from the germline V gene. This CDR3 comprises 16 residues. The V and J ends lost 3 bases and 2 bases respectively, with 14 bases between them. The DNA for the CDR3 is TGTGCCAGCTCACCTTTTGTCGGGGACGGCAATCAGCCCCAGCATTTT. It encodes CASSPFVGDGNQPQHF.

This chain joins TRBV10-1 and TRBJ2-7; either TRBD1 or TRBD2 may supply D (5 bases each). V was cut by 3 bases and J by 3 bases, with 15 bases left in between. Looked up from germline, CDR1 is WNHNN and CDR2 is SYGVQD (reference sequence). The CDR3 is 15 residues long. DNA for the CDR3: TGCGCCAGCAGTGAACGGGACGGGGACGACTACGAGCAGTACTTC. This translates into CASSERDGDDYEQYF.

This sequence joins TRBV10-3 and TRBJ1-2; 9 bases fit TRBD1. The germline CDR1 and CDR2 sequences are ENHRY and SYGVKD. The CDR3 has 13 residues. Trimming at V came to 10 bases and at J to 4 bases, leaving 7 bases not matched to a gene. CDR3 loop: CATRTGDGYGYTF. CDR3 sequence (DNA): TGTGCCACCAGGACAGGGGATGGCTATGGCTACACCTTC.

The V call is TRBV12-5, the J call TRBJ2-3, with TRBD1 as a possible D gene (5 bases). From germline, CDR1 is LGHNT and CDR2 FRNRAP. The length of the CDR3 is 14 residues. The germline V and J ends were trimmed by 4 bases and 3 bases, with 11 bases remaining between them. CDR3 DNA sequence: TGTGCTAGTGGTTCCCCGCCAGGGACAGATACGCAGTATTTT. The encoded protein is CASGSPPGTDTQYF.